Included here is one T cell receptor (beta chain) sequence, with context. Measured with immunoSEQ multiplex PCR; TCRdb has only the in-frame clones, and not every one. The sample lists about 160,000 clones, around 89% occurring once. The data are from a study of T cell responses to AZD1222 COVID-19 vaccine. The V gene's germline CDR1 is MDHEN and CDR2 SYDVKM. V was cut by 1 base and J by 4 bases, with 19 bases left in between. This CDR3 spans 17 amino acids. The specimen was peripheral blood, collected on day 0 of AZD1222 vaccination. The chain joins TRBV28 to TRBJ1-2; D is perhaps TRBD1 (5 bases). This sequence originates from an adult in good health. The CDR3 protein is CASSLSILQPGGYGYTF. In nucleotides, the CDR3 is TGTGCCAGCAGTTTATCTATCTTACAGCCGGGGGGCTATGGCTACACCTTC.